This is a list of T cell receptor beta chains from one sample in a study of blood T cell repertoires in COVID-19. Measured with immunoSEQ multiplex PCR; TCRdb has only the in-frame clones, and not every one. The table records 150,000 or so clones, about 86% of them present only once. Material: peripheral blood. The origin of the receptors is a woman of 80 years or more with acute or convalescent COVID-19. Both conserved end residues are part of each CDR3. A D gene is named only where the DNA matches it firmly. Rows give clone size only sometimes, using once, few, many, or a class for an expanded clone.

-	15	-	TRBV12-5	TRBJ2-1	TGTGCTAGTGGTCTAGGGGGGGGGTCCTACAATGAGCAGTTCTTC	CASGLGGGSYNEQFF
TRBD1	16	once	TRBV10-3	TRBJ2-3	TGTGCCATCAATCAAAGGGGGACAGGGACCGCAGATACGCAGTATTTT	CAINQRGTGTADTQYF
-	12	-	TRBV6-2/TRBV6-3	TRBJ2-7	TGTGCCAGCAGTTCTTACAAAGACGAGCAGTACTTC	CASSSYKDEQYF
TRBD1	19	-	TRBV7-7	TRBJ2-3	TGTGCTAGCAGCTCCCACACCCGAAACAGGGGGCTCGGGACAGATACGCAGTATTTT	CASSSHTRNRGLGTDTQYF
TRBD1	16	-	TRBV30	TRBJ1-1	TGTGCCTGGAGTGGAGTGGCTGGACAGGGCGAGACTGAAGCTTTCTTT	CAWSGVAGQGETEAFF
TRBD2	15	-	TRBV3-1/TRBV3-2	TRBJ2-3	TGTGCCAGCAGTCCTGGAGCGGGGGTCTCAGATACGCAGTATTTT	CASSPGAGVSDTQYF
TRBD1	15	-	TRBV5-5	TRBJ1-2	TGTGCCAGCAGCTTGTTGGACAGGGGGCAGGGTGGCTACACCTTC	CASSLLDRGQGGYTF
TRBD1	15	-	TRBV4-1	TRBJ2-2	TGCGCCAGCAGCCACCGGACAGGGGGGGCCGGGGAGCTGTTTTTT	CASSHRTGGAGELFF
-	14	-	TRBV7-2	TRBJ1-1	TGTGCCAGCAGCTTAGAAATCCCTCTCACTGAAGCTTTCTTT	CASSLEIPLTEAFF
TRBD2	16	-	TRBV5-4	TRBJ2-3	TGTGCCAGCAGCTTAGATCCGGGGGGTTGGTCAGATACGCAGTATTTT	CASSLDPGGWSDTQYF
TRBD1	16	-	TRBV4-3	TRBJ1-4	TGCGCCAGCAGCAAAGAGAGACAGGGAGTATGGGAAAAACTGTTTTTT	CASSKERQGVWEKLFF
-	13	-	TRBV29-1	TRBJ1-6	TGCAGCGTTAGGACAGCCCCTAATTCACCCCTCCACTTT	CSVRTAPNSPLHF
TRBD1	15	-	TRBV18	TRBJ2-7	TGTGCCAGCTCACCACAGCAGGGGGACACCTACGAGCAGTACTTC	CASSPQQGDTYEQYF
TRBD1	13	-	TRBV2	TRBJ1-2	TGTGCCAGCAGGACCGGGACAGACTATGGCTACACCTTC	CASRTGTDYGYTF
-	16	-	TRBV9	TRBJ1-5	TGTGCCAGCAGCGTAGCTGCAGGGTCTGGGGATCAGCCCCAGCATTTT	CASSVAAGSGDQPQHF